Shown below are 18 T cell receptor beta chains from a single sample sequenced in a study of blood T cell repertoires in COVID-19 (TCRdb year 2020). Library construction relied on the immunoSEQ multiplex PCR assay. What TCRdb holds here is the immuneACCESS table cut down to in-frame rearrangements. Part of the clones is not present; checked against another copy, under half of the missing clones reflect an unresolved V gene, and the others are unexplained. Counted in this sample were some 100,000 clones; roughly 80% of them appeared once. The ten top clones hold 31% of the sample. The sequencing sample was made of peripheral blood. The receptor source for this set is an older man with active or convalescent COVID-19.

This clone was seen once. In DNA, the CDR3 is TGTGCCAGCAGCTATAGAGGGCCTTACGAGCAGTACTTC. This translates into CASSYRGPYEQYF. The gene calls are TRBV7-2 and TRBJ2-7; tentative D call: TRBD2 (5 bases). V lost 4 bases, J lost 4 bases, and 11 bases lay in between. The CDR3 totals 13 residues. Germline V gene data show CDR1 as SGHTA and CDR2 as FQGNSA.

This clone was observed a handful of times. The rearrangement joins TRBV15 to TRBJ2-7, with 9 bases identical to TRBD2. CDR3 length: 16 residues. The V gene's germline CDR1 is LNHNV and CDR2 YYDKDF (reference sequence). The V segment lost 5 bases and the J segment 1 base; nucleotides outside the gene matches: 9. Here the CDR3 reads CATSAHLAGPSYEQYF. Written as DNA, the CDR3 is TGTGCCACCAGCGCCCACCTAGCGGGGCCATCCTACGAGCAGTACTTC.

The rearrangement links TRBV5-4 to TRBJ2-2; D ambiguous. Germline-derived CDR1 and CDR2 are SGHNT and YYREEE (reference sequence). V lost 4 bases, J lost 6 bases, and 10 bases lay in between. The CDR3 consists of 13 residues. CDR3 sequence (DNA): TGTGCCAGCAGCCCCGTCCAGGCCGGGGAGCTGTTTTTT. This sequence encodes CASSPVQAGELFF.

The chain uses TRBV28 and TRBJ1-5; D gene unclear. CDR1 is MDHEN, CDR2 SYDVKM, per germline. CDR3 size: 12 residues. V was clipped by 3 bases and J by 3 bases, with 3 bases between them. In DNA form, the CDR3 reads TGTGCCAGCAGTTTGGCCAATCAGCCCCAGCATTTT. This gives the protein CASSLANQPQHF.

The chain employs TRBV20-1 and TRBJ1-5; D is uncertain. Germline values: CDR1 DFQATT, CDR2 SNEGSKA (reference sequence). CDR3 length: 11 amino acids. CDR3 sequence (DNA): TGCACTCTTCCTAGGAATCAGCCCCAGCATTTT. This codes for CTLPRNQPQHF.

This clone appeared once. The chain links TRBV13 to TRBJ2-1; 10 bases are a match to TRBD1. Germline V gives CDR1 PRHDT, CDR2 FYEKMQ (reference sequence). This CDR3 is built from 20 residues. Germline trimming cut 4 bases from V and 3 bases from J; bases unmatched to any gene: 18. The CDR3 loop reads CASSSTGTGVSGTGYNEQFF. CDR3 in DNA: TGTGCCAGCAGCTCCACGGGGACAGGGGTGAGCGGGACAGGCTACAATGAGCAGTTCTTC.

V is TRBV28 and J is TRBJ1-5, with D uncertain. Trimming removed 4 bases at V and 0 bases at J, with 10 bases between. Looked up from germline, CDR1 is MDHEN and CDR2 is SYDVKM. This CDR3 has 15 residues. CDR3 amino acids: CASSSPTYSNQPQHF. CDR3 nucleotides: TGTGCCAGCAGTTCCCCCACTTATAGCAATCAGCCCCAGCATTTT.

This clone was seen more than once but under ten times. This chain joins TRBV10-1 and TRBJ1-5; 9 positions agree with TRBD1. CDR3 length: 16 amino acids. The V segment lost 3 bases and the J segment 5 bases; nucleotides outside the gene matches: 8. The germline CDR1 and CDR2 sequences are WNHNN and SYGVQD (reference sequence). The CDR3 sequence is CASSDGTGRRDQPQHF. In DNA form, the CDR3 reads TGCGCCAGCAGTGACGGGACAGGGAGACGGGATCAGCCCCAGCATTTT.

The chain carries TRBV24-1 and TRBJ2-1, with TRBD1 identical over 11 bases. The CDR3 has 15 amino acids. Germline CDR1 is KGHDR and CDR2 is SFDVKD. V shed 0 bases, J shed 6 bases, and the junction held 0 bases outside the gene matches. In nucleotides, the CDR3 is TGTGCCACCAGTGATTTGGGACAGGGGGCCAATGAGCAGTTCTTC. It is translated as CATSDLGQGANEQFF.

The rearrangement joins TRBV2 to TRBJ2-3, with 11 bases fitting TRBD2. Losses at the gene ends were 6 bases for V and 6 bases for J; bases not matched to a gene: 17. The CDR3 extends over 18 amino acids. The germline V gene encodes CDR1 SNHLY and CDR2 FYNNEI. The CDR3 DNA reads TGTGCCAGCAGGAGGGGTTCGACTAGCGGGGTCCTTCAGGATACGCAGTATTTT. It translates to CASRRGSTSGVLQDTQYF.

The rearrangement links TRBV13 to TRBJ2-5, with 7 bases matching TRBD1. V was pared by 5 bases and J by 3 bases, with 9 bases of the junction left unmatched. Germline V gene lookup returns CDR1 PRHDT and CDR2 FYEKMQ (reference sequence). CDR3 length equals 15 residues. As DNA, the CDR3 is TGTGCCAGCAGCCCAACCGGGACAGAGGAAGAGACCCAGTACTTC. It yields the protein CASSPTGTEEETQYF.

V usage is TRBV4-1 and J usage is TRBJ2-1; tentatively, D is TRBD2 (5 bases). This CDR3 is 19 amino acids long. With 0 bases removed from V and 3 bases from J, the gap between germline ends came to 21 bases. CDR1 and CDR2 from the germline V gene are MGHRA and YSYEKL. CDR3 coding DNA: TGCGCCAGCAGCCAAGATTTATTTAGTGGGAGCCCCCACTACAATGAGCAGTTCTTC. It codes for CASSQDLFSGSPHYNEQFF.

The V gene is TRBV28, the J gene TRBJ1-6; 8 bases match TRBD1. Per the germline V gene, CDR1 is MDHEN and CDR2 is SYDVKM. The V gene end was trimmed by 5 bases and the J gene end by 0 bases; junction bases not matched to a gene: 9. This CDR3 spans 18 amino acids. The CDR3, as DNA: TGTGCCAGCAGTCTGGACAGGGAAACGAGCTCCTATAATTCACCCCTCCACTTT. Translation: CASSLDRETSSYNSPLHF.

The chain links TRBV12-2 to TRBJ1-5; TRBD1 was called by the table and not checked on the DNA. TRBV12-2 is marked as a pseudogene. The CDR3 sequence is 15 residues long. Here the CDR3 reads CASRLADRDNQPQHF. The CDR3 nucleotides are TGTGCAAGTCGCTTAGCGGACAGGGACAATCAGCCCCAGCATTTT.

The V and J genes are TRBV5-1 and TRBJ2-2; 8 bases align to TRBD1. The CDR3 spans 16 residues. Trimming cost V 5 bases and J 7 bases; bases outside gene matches: 13. Germline V CDR1 and CDR2: SGHRS, YFSETQ. The CDR3 is CASRLGSGGAGGELFF. The CDR3 DNA is TGCGCCAGCAGGCTGGGGTCAGGGGGCGCAGGCGGGGAGCTGTTTTTT.

This sequence joins TRBV3-1 (or the pseudogene TRBV3-2) and TRBJ1-4; 7 bases match TRBD1. CDR1 and CDR2 (germline): LGHDT, YNNKEL (reference sequence). V lost 4 bases and J lost 8; bases outside the gene matches: 7. The CDR3 is 14 amino acids. CDR3 sequence reads: CASSPGGAGEKLFF. DNA of the CDR3: TGTGCCAGCAGCCCAGGGGGAGCCGGGGAAAAACTGTTTTTT.

This clone was seen just once. J is TRBJ1-6 and V is TRBV18; D possibly corresponds to TRBD1 (5 bases). CDR1 is KGHSH and CDR2 is LQKENI in the germline V gene. CDR3 size: 15 residues. V lost 4 bases and J lost 6, with 13 bases in between. DNA for the CDR3: TGTGCCAGCTCACTTCAAACCGGGGGTAATTCACCCCTCCACTTT. Its protein product is CASSLQTGGNSPLHF.

The rearrangement links TRBV6-2 or TRBV6-3 to TRBJ1-1, with D possibly being TRBD1 (6 bases). The CDR3 is made up of 15 amino acids. Germline V gives CDR1 MNHEY, CDR2 SVGEGT. V was pared by 0 bases and J by 4 bases, with 12 bases between. The CDR3 nucleotides are TGTGCCAGCAGTTACTCGAGGGGGACCGGCACTGAAGCTTTCTTT. Translating it yields CASSYSRGTGTEAFF.